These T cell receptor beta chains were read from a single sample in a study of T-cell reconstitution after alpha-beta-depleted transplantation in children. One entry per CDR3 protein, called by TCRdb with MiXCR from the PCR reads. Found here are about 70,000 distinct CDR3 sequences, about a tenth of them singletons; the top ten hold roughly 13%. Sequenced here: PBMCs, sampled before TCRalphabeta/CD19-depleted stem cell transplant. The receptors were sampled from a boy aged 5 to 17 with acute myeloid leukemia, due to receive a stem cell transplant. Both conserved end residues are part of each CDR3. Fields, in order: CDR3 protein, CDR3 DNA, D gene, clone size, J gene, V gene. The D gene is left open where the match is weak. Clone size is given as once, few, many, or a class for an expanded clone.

cdr3_aa: CSATTGAGANVLTF
cdr3_nt: TGCAGTGCTACGACAGGGGCTGGGGCCAACGTCCTGACTTTC
d_call: TRBD1
clone_size: many
j_call: TRBJ2-6
v_call: TRBV20-1

cdr3_aa: CASSLGGFLTGELFF
cdr3_nt: TGCGCCAGCAGCTTGGGAGGGTTTCTCACCGGGGAGCTGTTTTTT
d_call: .
clone_size: many
j_call: TRBJ2-2
v_call: TRBV5-1

cdr3_aa: CASSEFGAANYGYTF
cdr3_nt: TGTGCCAGCAGTGAGTTCGGAGCAGCGAACTATGGCTACACCTTC
d_call: .
clone_size: many
j_call: TRBJ1-2
v_call: TRBV25-1

cdr3_aa: CASSRDRDEDIQYF
cdr3_nt: TGTGCCAGCAGCCGGGACAGGGACGAGGACATTCAGTACTTC
d_call: TRBD1
clone_size: many
j_call: TRBJ2-4
v_call: TRBV12-3/TRBV12-4

cdr3_aa: CASEGPPYGYTF
cdr3_nt: TGTGCCAGCGAGGGGCCTCCTTATGGCTACACCTTC
d_call: .
clone_size: few
j_call: TRBJ1-2
v_call: TRBV11-2

cdr3_aa: CSAPSPGTETQYF
cdr3_nt: TGCAGTGCTCCCAGCCCCGGTACGGAGACCCAGTACTTC
d_call: .
clone_size: many
j_call: TRBJ2-5
v_call: TRBV20-1

cdr3_aa: CASSADSLSYEQYF
cdr3_nt: TGCGCCAGCAGCGCGGACAGCCTCTCCTACGAGCAGTACTTC
d_call: .
clone_size: many
j_call: TRBJ2-7
v_call: TRBV5-1

cdr3_aa: CASSSLYNEQFF
cdr3_nt: TGTGCCAGCAGCTCCCTCTACAATGAGCAGTTCTTC
d_call: .
clone_size: many
j_call: TRBJ2-1
v_call: TRBV7-9

cdr3_aa: CSARSQTGTSGTDTQYF
cdr3_nt: TGCAGTGCTAGATCACAAACCGGGACTAGCGGCACAGATACGCAGTATTTT
d_call: TRBD2
clone_size: few
j_call: TRBJ2-3
v_call: TRBV20-1

cdr3_aa: CASSRRGSGTYNEQFF
cdr3_nt: TGTGCCAGCAGTCGTCGGGGGAGCGGGACTTACAATGAGCAGTTCTTC
d_call: TRBD2
clone_size: many
j_call: TRBJ2-1
v_call: TRBV6-2/TRBV6-3

cdr3_aa: CSVQGDGNRGKLFF
cdr3_nt: TGCAGTGTCCAGGGGGACGGAAATCGAGGGAAACTGTTTTTT
d_call: TRBD1
clone_size: many
j_call: TRBJ1-4
v_call: TRBV20-1

cdr3_aa: CASSRLAGDYQETQYF
cdr3_nt: TGCGCCAGCAGCCGACTAGCGGGGGATTACCAAGAGACCCAGTACTTC
d_call: TRBD2
clone_size: many
j_call: TRBJ2-5
v_call: TRBV5-1

cdr3_aa: CASSLGGSGGVADTQYF
cdr3_nt: TGCGCCAGCAGCTTGGGAGGTAGCGGGGGTGTAGCAGATACGCAGTATTTT
d_call: TRBD2
clone_size: many
j_call: TRBJ2-3
v_call: TRBV5-1

cdr3_aa: CASSPGRPNEKLFF
cdr3_nt: TGCGCCAGCAGCCCGGGGCGCCCTAATGAAAAACTGTTTTTT
d_call: .
clone_size: many
j_call: TRBJ1-4
v_call: TRBV5-1